This entry lists 24 T cell receptor beta chains sequenced from one sample in a study of blood T cell repertoires in COVID-19. Measured with immunoSEQ multiplex PCR; TCRdb has only the in-frame clones, and not every one. This sample carries approximately 230,000 clones, approximately 88% of them seen once, and the ten largest clones take roughly 6%. The source material was peripheral blood. The receptors stem from a woman aged 25 to 39 with COVID-19, enrolled during active disease.

The CDR3 reads CASSQAGREGPDTQYF. The CDR3 region has the DNA TGCGCCAGCAGCCAAGCAGGGCGGGAGGGCCCGGATACGCAGTATTTT. This chain links TRBV4-1 with TRBJ2-3; TRBD2 agrees at 9 bases. This CDR3 has 16 residues. V was clipped by 1 base and J by 6 bases; unmatched bases: 8. Germline CDR1 reads MGHRA; CDR2 reads YSYEKL.

The rearrangement joins TRBV3-1 (or the pseudogene TRBV3-2) to TRBJ2-7; the D gene is possibly TRBD2 (7 bases). CDR3 length equals 15 residues. V was shortened by 3 bases and J by 1 base, with 13 bases between the two germline ends. CDR1 is LGHDT, CDR2 YNNKEL, per germline (reference sequence). CDR3 residues: CASSQGAGASYEQYF. The CDR3 nucleotides are TGTGCCAGCAGCCAGGGGGCGGGGGCGTCCTACGAGCAGTACTTC.

V gene TRBV11-2 combines with J gene TRBJ2-3; the D gene is possibly TRBD1 (5 bases). There are 14 residues in the CDR3. Germline CDR1 is SGHAT and CDR2 is FQNNGV. Trimming shortened V by 6 bases and J by 3 bases, and 13 bases separated the two germline ends. The CDR3 loop reads CASRQDRDTDTQYF. The DNA of the CDR3 is TGTGCCAGCAGACAGGATCGCGATACAGATACGCAGTATTTT. The full variable domain, with the rest looked up from reference TRBV11-2 and TRBJ2-3, is EAGVAQSPRYKIIEKRQSVAFWCNPISGHATLYWYQQILGQGPKLLIQFQNNGVVDDSQLPKDRFSAERLKGVDSTLKIQPAKLEDSAVYLCASRQDRDTDTQYFGPGTRLTVL.

The rearrangement links TRBV30 to TRBJ2-7; TRBD2 agrees at 10 bases. This CDR3 is 13 amino acids long. Germline CDR1 and CDR2: GTSNPN and SVGIG (reference sequence). V was clipped by 2 bases and J by 6 bases; unmatched bases: 4. CDR3 DNA: TGTGCCTGGAGTCTAGCGGGAGTAGGCGAGCAGTACGTC. Protein: CAWSLAGVGEQYV.

V and J are TRBV19 and TRBJ1-6, with 7 bases identical to TRBD1. The CDR3 is 14 residues long. Unmatched junction bases numbered 4, after V lost 6 bases and J lost 5 bases. The V gene's germline CDR1 is LNHDA and CDR2 SQIVND (reference sequence). The CDR3, as DNA: TGTGCCAGTAGCCTACAGGGGAATAATTCACCCCTCCACTTT. Translation: CASSLQGNNSPLHF.

This clone appeared a single time. The chain couples TRBV10-3 to TRBJ2-1, with TRBD2 as a possible D gene (6 bases). This CDR3 region has 17 residues. The germline CDR1 and CDR2 sequences are ENHRY and SYGVKD. V lost 0 bases and J 5 bases, leaving 17 bases between the germline ends. CDR3 sequence reads: CAISESLPGGRDNEQFF. The CDR3 nucleotides are TGTGCCATCAGTGAGTCCTTACCCGGGGGTAGGGACAATGAGCAGTTCTTC.

This clone was counted a single time. The chain recombines TRBV7-9 with TRBJ2-7; D is possibly TRBD1 (5 bases). The germline V gene encodes CDR1 SEHNR and CDR2 FQNEAQ (reference sequence). V gave up 1 base and J gave up 4 bases, with 11 bases separating them. This CDR3 has 14 amino acids. DNA for the CDR3: TGTGCCAGCAGCTTAGTTTGGCAGGGATACGAGCAGTACTTC. It translates to CASSLVWQGYEQYF. Drawing the rest from reference TRBV7-9 and TRBJ2-7, the complete variable domain is DTGVSQNPRHKITKRGQNVTFRCDPISEHNRLYWYRQTLGQGPEFLTYFQNEAQLEKSRLLSDRFSAERPKGSFSTLEIQRTEQGDSAMYLCASSLVWQGYEQYFGPGTRLTVT.

The V and J genes are TRBV10-3 and TRBJ1-4; weak D call: TRBD1 (6 bases). Trimming cost V 10 bases and J 1 base, with 13 bases left between them. This CDR3 has 14 amino acids. Germline V CDR1 and CDR2: ENHRY, SYGVKD. This CDR3 reads CATTPGETNEKLFF. The CDR3 nucleotides are TGTGCCACCACCCCAGGGGAAACTAATGAAAAACTGTTTTTT.

V is TRBV6-2 or TRBV6-3 and J is TRBJ2-1, with 8 bases fitting TRBD2. The CDR3 loop spans 16 amino acids. Germline loops: CDR1 MNHEY, CDR2 SVGEGT. V trimming: 4 bases; J trimming: 4 bases; junction bases outside the gene matches: 9. The CDR3 sequence is CASSSATSGFYNEQFF. The CDR3 DNA reads as TGTGCCAGCAGTTCCGCCACTAGCGGATTTTACAATGAGCAGTTCTTC.

The chain is built from TRBV7-9 and TRBJ2-5; 8 bases are shared with TRBD2. V shed 3 bases, J shed 4 bases, and the junction held 7 bases outside the gene matches. Germline V lookup: CDR1 SEHNR, CDR2 FQNEAQ (reference sequence). This CDR3 comprises 15 residues. The CDR3 DNA reads as TGTGCCAGCAGCTTGACAGGTCTAGCGGGAGAGACCCAGTACTTC. Translation: CASSLTGLAGETQYF.

The gene calls are TRBV7-8 and TRBJ2-4; 7 positions agree with TRBD2. J was trimmed by 4 bases and V by 4 bases; bases with no gene match: 13. CDR1 and CDR2 (germline): SGHVS, FQNEAQ. The CDR3 consists of 17 residues. The CDR3 nucleotides read TGTGCCAGCAGCTCCTCTTCGGCGGGGGAGAAAAAAAACATTCAGTACTTC. This gives the protein CASSSSSAGEKKNIQYF.

The chain uses TRBV5-1 and TRBJ2-1, with a tentative D call TRBD1 (5 bases). Germline lookup yields CDR1 SGHRS and CDR2 YFSETQ. Trimming cost V 4 bases and J 7 bases, with 15 bases left between them. The length of the CDR3 is 14 residues. The DNA for the CDR3 is TGCGCCAGCAGCCCCGGACAAGTCGAGAATGAGCAGTTCTTC. The encoded protein is CASSPGQVENEQFF. Drawing the rest from reference TRBV5-1 and TRBJ2-1, the complete variable domain is KAGVTQTPRYLIKTRGQQVTLSCSPISGHRSVSWYQQTPGQGLQFLFEYFSETQRNKGNFPGRFSGRQFSNSRSEMNVSTLELGDSALYLCASSPGQVENEQFFGPGTRLTVL.

In its sample, this clone was seen a few times. This chain links TRBV19 with TRBJ2-1, with D uncertain. Between the trimmed V and J ends, which lost 3 bases and 8 bases, there was a span of 14 bases. CDR1 is LNHDA and CDR2 is SQIVND in the germline V gene (reference sequence). This CDR3 has 14 residues. For the CDR3, the DNA is TGTGCCAGTAGTATTCAGAGGATTGAGGATGAGCAGTTCTTC. Translating gives CASSIQRIEDEQFF.

The V call is TRBV5-1, the J call TRBJ1-4; 10 bases align to TRBD1. The CDR3 runs 17 residues. The germline CDR1 and CDR2 sequences are SGHRS and YFSETQ. The V and J ends lost 10 bases and 4 bases, in that order; junction bases with no gene match: 16. CDR3: CASQRGQGFFGNEKLFF. Written as DNA, the CDR3 is TGCGCCTCCCAACGGGGACAGGGGTTTTTTGGTAATGAAAAACTGTTTTTT.

This chain's CDR3 is CASSDGAGDQETQYF. CDR3 coding DNA: TGTGCCAGCAGTGACGGAGCGGGGGACCAAGAGACCCAGTACTTC. The chain links TRBV6-4 to TRBJ2-5; 8 positions match TRBD2. The trim removed 2 bases at V and 0 bases at J, leaving 2 bases unmatched. Germline assignment: CDR1 MRHNA and CDR2 SNTAGT. This CDR3 spans 15 amino acids.

This sequence joins TRBV18 and TRBJ1-1; 7 nucleotides agree with TRBD1. CDR3 length: 14 amino acids. V lost 2 bases and J lost 3; bases outside the gene matches: 3. In germline, CDR1 is KGHSH, CDR2 LQKENI. CDR3 sequence (DNA): TGTGCCAGCTCACCAGGGACAGTAGACACTGAAGCTTTCTTT. Protein product: CASSPGTVDTEAFF.

The chain joins TRBV19 to TRBJ2-2; D is possibly TRBD1 (5 bases). Trimming shortened V by 1 base and J by 8 bases, and 17 bases separated the two germline ends. Germline loops: CDR1 LNHDA, CDR2 SQIVND (reference sequence). This CDR3 is built from 16 residues. This CDR3 reads CASSIAIGASRGELFF. CDR3 DNA: TGTGCCAGTAGTATAGCCATAGGGGCTTCGCGTGGGGAGCTGTTTTTT.

The chain is built from TRBV24-1 and TRBJ2-1, with 12 bases that match TRBD2. Germline V CDR1 and CDR2: KGHDR, SFDVKD. This CDR3 spans 16 amino acids. J was trimmed by 7 bases and V by 3 bases; bases with no gene match: 6. Written as DNA, the CDR3 is TGTGCCACCAGTGATAGGACTAGCGGGGTTGAGAATGAGCAGTTCTTC. It encodes CATSDRTSGVENEQFF.

V usage is TRBV18 and J usage is TRBJ2-5; 8 bases match TRBD2. Germline V CDR1 and CDR2: KGHSH, LQKENI. The junction had 17 bases not matched to a gene; V was cut back by 3 bases and J by 2 bases. The length of the CDR3 is 19 residues. DNA of the CDR3: TGTGCCAGCTCACCGATACACCAGAGGCGGGGGGCTACACAAGAGACCCAGTACTTC. Amino acids: CASSPIHQRRGATQETQYF.

The rearrangement uses TRBV28 and TRBJ1-6; 7 bases match TRBD1. J gave up 10 bases and V 5 bases, and 11 bases lay outside the gene matches. This CDR3 is 15 amino acids long. Germline loops: CDR1 MDHEN, CDR2 SYDVKM. CDR3: CASSPGQLTASPLHF. CDR3 in DNA: TGTGCCAGCAGTCCGGGACAGCTCACAGCATCACCCCTCCACTTT.

The CDR3 here is CASSQDRAGNYEQYF. CDR3 nucleotide sequence: TGTGCCAGCAGCCAAGATCGGGCGGGGAACTACGAGCAGTACTTC. The rearrangement uses TRBV3-1 (or the pseudogene TRBV3-2) and TRBJ2-7; tentatively, D is TRBD2 (6 bases). Trimming removed 0 bases from V and 3 bases from J, with 12 bases in between. The germline gives CDR1 LGHDT, CDR2 YNNKEL (reference sequence). This CDR3 comprises 15 residues.

The V gene is TRBV19, the J gene TRBJ1-5; D is ambiguous. Germline V lookup: CDR1 LNHDA, CDR2 SQIVND (reference sequence). The ends were cut back, 10 bases at V and 2 bases at J, with 12 bases in the middle. The CDR3 has 13 residues. CDR3 sequence (DNA): TGTGCCACCGCCAGGCTGCGCAATCAGCCCCAGCATTTT. Translation: CATARLRNQPQHF.

The table lists this clone with many counts. The rearrangement joins TRBV4-1 to TRBJ2-7; TRBD2 agrees at 9 bases. CDR3 length: 17 residues. V was clipped by 0 bases and J by 4 bases; unmatched bases: 10. CDR1 and CDR2 (germline): MGHRA, YSYEKL. The CDR3 DNA reads TGCGCCAGCAGCCAAGATCACGTAGCGGGGGCTCCGTACGAGCAGTACTTC. It translates to CASSQDHVAGAPYEQYF.

This CDR3 reads CASSIGQGQGNQPQHF. CDR3 coding DNA: TGTGCCAGTAGTATAGGCCAGGGCCAGGGCAATCAGCCCCAGCATTTT. The chain joins TRBV19 to TRBJ1-5, with TRBD1 as a possible D gene (5 bases). Germline V gene lookup returns CDR1 LNHDA and CDR2 SQIVND (reference sequence). CDR3 length equals 16 residues. V was trimmed by 1 base and J by 2 bases, leaving 12 bases between them.